This TCR beta chain was observed in a study of cytomegalovirus exposure and HLA in healthy donors. Study context: In a previous analysis, around 120 million unique TCR beta sequences were found from some 200 million T cells. Broader study findings: With DRB1 most and HLA-C fewest, TCR association rates differed between HLA loci in a later analysis. For cytomegalovirus status, the classifier reportedly gave diagnoses with high specificity and sensitivity. A later analysis found common viral pathogens apparently linked to several of the most significant clusters.

Both 60 Vbeta primers and 13 Jbeta primers went into the PCR. Only in-frame clones appear in the TCRdb table, and some are missing; sequencing was by immunoSEQ multiplex PCR. The sample gives 150,000 to 200,000 clones, around 81% of which show up once; about 2.2% is in the top ten. With respect to this clone: Its antigen is currently unknown.

The V end was cut by 3 bases, the J end by 7 bases, with 21 bases between. CDR1 and CDR2 from the germline V gene are SGHDN and FVKESK. The CDR3 sequence is 16 residues long. The material sequenced was PBMCs. The TCR sequence derives from a woman in her 30s in good health and CMV-seronegative. The chain has TRBV14 and TRBJ2-5; maybe TRBD1 (6 bases). Written as DNA, the CDR3 is TGTGCCAGCAGCCACACAGGGACACCCTTGGGGAGGACCCAGTACTTC. This gives the protein CASSHTGTPLGRTQYF.